This TCR beta chain was captured in a study of cytomegalovirus exposure and HLA in healthy donors (dated by TCRdb to the late 2010s). With respect to the entire study: According to an earlier analysis of around 600 of the donors, 200 million or so T cells yielded 90 million to 140 million unique TCR beta sequences and more than 250 Gb of sequence data. About 280 gigabases of sequencing data and tens of millions of unique TCR sequences were included in an early release covering under 650 HLA-typed donors. The genetic ancestry cluster associated with self-reported Caucasian donors included approximately 85% of the roughly 390 genotyped donors. The study aimed to test whether signatures of past pathogen exposure could be identified by cataloging public T cell receptors. The T cell repertoires of 666 subjects were profiled by immunosequencing and related to cytomegalovirus serostatus. A separate validation cohort of over 95 different subjects was used in addition to the approximately 610-subject first cohort. To predict cytomegalovirus infection status, the study brought together high-throughput TCR immunosequencing, statistical association of individual TCRs with disease status, and machine learning. In a later analysis, previously published TCR beta repertoires from about 670 donors were re-analyzed and high-resolution HLA genotyping was added so that TCR occurrence patterns could be studied. Rather than drawing on any new phenotypic data, the later analysis identified candidate immune exposures from TCR beta sequences and the way those sequences occurred across donors. In an earlier analysis of 587 of the donors, high-throughput TCR beta sequencing was used to judge whether each TCR beta V gene segment behaved as functional or pseudogenic. Donor age, sex, ethnicity and CMV serostatus were collected together with the repertoire data. A later genetic analysis used genome-wide SNP genotypes for about 60% of the roughly 700 donors, treating that subset as a discovery cohort. Every repertoire in the discovery cohort had been generated on one and the same sequencing platform. HLA typing covered class I and class II loci at four-digit resolution. Typing coverage differed by locus: A, B, C, DRB1 and DQB1 were typed in roughly 629-630 donors, DQA1 in about 510, DPA1 in nearly 610, and DPB1 in roughly 470. Four or five DR-DQ haplotypes were handled as single units for association and clustering because linkage in the cohort was strong. Across 398 genotyped donors of the cohort, an average of about 240,000 unique TCR beta nucleotide sequences per donor were sequenced, and approximately 17% of those sequences were non-productive.

The cohort consisted of more than 650 healthy bone marrow donors. At the time of sampling, all cohort members were nominally healthy, though unrecorded immune exposures were likely present. The donor tested CMV seropositive, placing the donor among the 289 seropositive members of the cohort. Each donor provided a peripheral blood sample, and peripheral blood mononuclear cells were used for TCR beta sequencing. Genomic DNA extraction from the blood cell samples was performed with the Qiagen DNeasy Blood Extraction Kit. What the authors observed across the whole study: Because the 87-base-pair reads could not distinguish some IMGT-functional V segments, including TRBV6-2 and TRBV6-3, those segments were excluded. The authors suggested that the approach could potentially be generalized to other disease states and immunological phenotypes. A cluster of highly shared sequence variants was judged likely to represent a technical artifact of the sequencing pipeline. Presence/absence analyses assumed roughly uniform sequencing depth across donors, an assumption that may not hold. A few of the identified cytomegalovirus-associated TCR beta chains were confirmed in vitro to be specific for cytomegalovirus antigens. A later analysis reported that several top co-occurrence clusters appeared linked to parvovirus B19, influenza, CMV and Epstein-Barr virus. In a later analysis, most CMV-associated TCR beta chains were found to appear HLA-restricted, with HLA associations seemingly driven largely by CMV exposure. In a later analysis, about 17,000 TCR beta sequences were associated with specific HLA alleles at a false discovery rate of 0.05. In an earlier analysis of around 500 of the donors, most TCR beta V segments appeared in productive rearrangements about 87% or about 30% of the time, broadly matching IMGT annotations. Because counts were too low, about 18 rarely observed V segments, including chromosome 9 orphons, were excluded from the earlier analysis of around 640 of the donors. In a later analysis, HLA-associated TCR beta chains were found to be more clonally expanded and to have lower generation probabilities than equally common non-associated chains. When HLA alleles, especially DR and DQ, strongly co-occurred, TCR associations were difficult to assign to individual alleles. Most TCR sequences were observed very rarely across donors, whereas some public TCRs were present in many individuals. Because HLA typing was missing for some donors at each locus, association tests included only the typed subset. An association between a missense DCLRE1C variant and V-gene and J-gene trimming of TCR beta chains was found in a later genetic analysis and replicated in an independent cohort. In the study, approximately 160 TCR beta chains were listed as associated with cytomegalovirus. In this cohort, only TCR beta chains were sequenced, and detectable features were limited by the absence of alpha or paired-chain data. Correlated functional status among segregating V segments might be attributable to linkage disequilibrium, but an unknown experimental factor could not be ruled out. A later analysis found that TCR association rates varied across HLA loci, with DRB1 alleles showing the most associated TCRs and HLA-C alleles the fewest. In a later genetic analysis, fewer N-insertions in productive TCRs were reported among donors in an Asian-associated ancestry cluster than the roughly 700-donor mean. CMV serostatus was the only immune exposure information available for the cohort. A further reported finding was that TCR beta sequences accurately predicted the HLA-A and HLA-B alleles for most subjects in the first cohort. Cytomegalovirus status was reported to be diagnosed by the classifier with high specificity and sensitivity in both the original and validation cohorts.

According to the germline V gene, CDR1 reads MDHEN and CDR2 reads SYDVKM. V and J are truncated by 3 bases and 6 bases respectively, leaving an intervening sequence of 12 bases. The CDR3, from cysteine to phenylalanine, totals 14 residues. The entry retains the CDR3 DNA only, 42 bases that are in frame from base 1. On this clone itself: Its antigen is currently not known. Base qualities were left out, and no much larger clone turns up one base away.

Library generation was performed with the immunoSEQ multiplex PCR assay. For the multiplex PCR, a mixture combining 60 forward primers for TCR Vbeta segments and 13 reverse primers for TCR Jbeta segments was used. The CDR3 region of rearranged TCR beta genes was amplified from genomic DNA by a multiplex PCR assay. Amplified TCR beta libraries were sequenced as 87-base-pair reads on the Illumina HiSeq System. The paper's processing steps were these. A later analysis counted about 80 million unique TCR beta chains across the approximately 700 repertoires, and some 11 million of these chains were shared by at least two donors. Raw reads were error-corrected and collapsed into unique sequences by a nearest-neighbor algorithm in which closely related sequences were merged to remove PCR and sequencing errors. V, D and J gene segments were assigned by aligning CDR3 sequences to IMGT reference sequences. For a sequence to be retained, a match of at least six nucleotides was required to both a V gene segment and a J gene segment. Rearrangements were called productive when the CDR3 lacked stop codons and stayed in frame with V and J; all others were non-productive. CDR3 was defined by IMGT convention, running from the second conserved V-encoded cysteine to the conserved J-encoded phenylalanine. In an earlier analysis of more than 550 of the donors, sequences lacking an unambiguous match to a single V gene segment were excluded. In an earlier analysis of approximately 590 of the donors, a V segment was called functional when productive rearrangements were above 56.7%, and segregating when the standard deviation between donors exceeded 5%. A statistical classification framework was developed to diagnose cytomegalovirus status using the catalog of TCR beta chain sequences. In a later analysis, V and J genes were assigned by comparing TCR nucleotide sequences against IMGT/GENE-DB human TR gene sequences. In a later analysis, CDR3 sequences and most-parsimonious VDJ recombination scenarios were assigned using the TCRdist pipeline. In a later analysis, each TCR beta chain was defined by its CDR3 amino acid sequence together with its V-gene family, and reads without a unique V-gene family were excluded. In a later analysis, 500 to 650 highly shared, low-generation-probability nucleotide sequences were removed to address suspected cross-contamination and a sequencing artifact. A later analysis calculated a clonal expansion index for each public chain from normalized within-repertoire ranks of inferred template counts. In a later analysis, generation probabilities were computed with a VDJ recombination model fitted to out-of-frame rearrangements, and the resulting probabilities were checked against IGoR. In a later analysis, TCR-TCR, TCR-HLA and TCR-CMV co-occurrence was scored with hypergeometric tests, and a repertoire-size bias correction was applied to TCR pairs. False discovery rates were estimated in a later analysis by permuting HLA or CMV assignments 20 times. In a later analysis, co-occurring TCRs were grouped with DBSCAN, and TCRdist sequence similarity was added when clustering was performed within HLA-allele-positive subsets. Repertoires with fewer than 30,000 or more than 120,000 public chains, plus five repertoires with anomalous nucleotide sharing, were excluded from co-occurrence clustering. TCRdb obtained this table from immuneACCESS and retained in-frame rearrangements with V and J assigned. These tables miss some clones; where compared with another copy, unresolved V genes account for less than half of the shortfall, and the remainder is unexplained. The V and J calls and clone size are taken from that table; D and trimming were inferred from the DNA. The sample table lists approximately 88,000 clones, over 75% of them with a count of one. The ten largest clones represent under 7% of the sample.

The V and J segments used are TRBV28 and TRBJ2-1; the best D guess is TRBD2, with 6 bases matching. This clonotype originated in a man aged 30-40 years in good health and CMV-seropositive. The specimen was PBMCs. The CDR3 sequence is CASSFLGGRNEQFF. In nucleotide form, the sequence is TGTGCCAGCAGTTTTCTCGGGGGACGCAATGAGCAGTTCTTC.